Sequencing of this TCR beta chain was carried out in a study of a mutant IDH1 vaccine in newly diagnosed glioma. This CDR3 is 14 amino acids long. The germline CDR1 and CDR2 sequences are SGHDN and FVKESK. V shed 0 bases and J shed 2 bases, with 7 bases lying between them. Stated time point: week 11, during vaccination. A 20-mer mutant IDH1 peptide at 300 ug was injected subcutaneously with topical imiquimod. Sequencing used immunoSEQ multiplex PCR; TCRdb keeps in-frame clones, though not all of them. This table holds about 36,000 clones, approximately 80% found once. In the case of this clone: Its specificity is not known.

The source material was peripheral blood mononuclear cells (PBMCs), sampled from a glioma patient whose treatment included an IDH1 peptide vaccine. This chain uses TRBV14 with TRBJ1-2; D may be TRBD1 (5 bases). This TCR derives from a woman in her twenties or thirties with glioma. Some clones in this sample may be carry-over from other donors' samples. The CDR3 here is CASSQDQGNYGYTF. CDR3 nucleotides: TGTGCCAGCAGCCAAGACCAGGGAAACTATGGCTACACCTTC. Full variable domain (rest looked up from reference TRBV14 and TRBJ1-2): EAGVTQFPSHSVIEKGQTVTLRCDPISGHDNLYWYRRVMGKEIKFLLHFVKESKQDESGMPNNRFLAERTGGTYSTLKVQPAELEDSGVYFCASSQDQGNYGYTFGSGTRLTVV.